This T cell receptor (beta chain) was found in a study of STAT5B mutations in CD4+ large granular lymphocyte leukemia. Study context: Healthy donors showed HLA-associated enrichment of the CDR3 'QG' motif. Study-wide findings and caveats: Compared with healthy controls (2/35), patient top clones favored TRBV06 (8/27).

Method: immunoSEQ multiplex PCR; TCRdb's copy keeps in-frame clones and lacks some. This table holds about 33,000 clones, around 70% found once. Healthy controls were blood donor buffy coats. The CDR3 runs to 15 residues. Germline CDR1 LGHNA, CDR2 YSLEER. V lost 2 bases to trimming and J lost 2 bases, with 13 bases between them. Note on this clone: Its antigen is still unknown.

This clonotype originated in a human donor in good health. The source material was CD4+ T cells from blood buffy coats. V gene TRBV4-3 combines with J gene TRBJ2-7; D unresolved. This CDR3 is CASSQKLDPAYEQYF. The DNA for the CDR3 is TGCGCCAGCAGCCAAAAACTGGACCCGGCCTACGAGCAGTACTTC.